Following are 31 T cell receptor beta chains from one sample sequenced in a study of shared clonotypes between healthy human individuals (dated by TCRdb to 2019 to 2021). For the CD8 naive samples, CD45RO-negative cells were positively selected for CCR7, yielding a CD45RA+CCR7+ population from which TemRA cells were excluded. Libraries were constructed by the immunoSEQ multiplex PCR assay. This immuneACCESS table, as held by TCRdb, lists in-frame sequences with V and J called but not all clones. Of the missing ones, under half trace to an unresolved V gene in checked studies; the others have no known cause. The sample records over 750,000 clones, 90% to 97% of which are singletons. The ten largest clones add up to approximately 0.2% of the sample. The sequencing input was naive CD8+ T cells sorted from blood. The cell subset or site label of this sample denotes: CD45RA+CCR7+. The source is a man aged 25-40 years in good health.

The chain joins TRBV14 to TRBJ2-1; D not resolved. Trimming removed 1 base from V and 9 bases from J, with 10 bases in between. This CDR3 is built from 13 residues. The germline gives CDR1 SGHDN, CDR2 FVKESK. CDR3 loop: CASSQGRMGEQFF. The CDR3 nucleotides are TGTGCCAGCAGCCAAGGGAGAATGGGTGAGCAGTTCTTC.

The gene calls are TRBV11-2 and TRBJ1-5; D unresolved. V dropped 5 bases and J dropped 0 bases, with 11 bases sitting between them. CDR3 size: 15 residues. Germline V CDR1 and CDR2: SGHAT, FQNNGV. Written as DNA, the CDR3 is TGTGCCAGCAGCCCCGTGCTCGGTAGCAATCAGCCCCAGCATTTT. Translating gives CASSPVLGSNQPQHF.

The CDR3 spells CASSKTGTGHNTEAFF. The CDR3 region has the DNA TGCGCCAGCAGCAAGACCGGGACAGGGCACAACACTGAAGCTTTCTTT. The J gene is TRBJ1-1, the V gene TRBV5-1; the match to TRBD1 covers 9 bases. The V gene's germline CDR1 is SGHRS and CDR2 YFSETQ. Trimming removed 4 bases from V and 2 bases from J; junction bases left unmatched: 9. This CDR3 is 16 amino acids long.

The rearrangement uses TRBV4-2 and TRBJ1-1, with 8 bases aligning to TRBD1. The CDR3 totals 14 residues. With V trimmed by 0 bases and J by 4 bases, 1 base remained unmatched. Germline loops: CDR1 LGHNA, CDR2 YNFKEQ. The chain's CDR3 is CASSQDDRGTEAFF. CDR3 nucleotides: TGTGCCAGCAGCCAAGACGACAGGGGCACTGAAGCTTTCTTT.

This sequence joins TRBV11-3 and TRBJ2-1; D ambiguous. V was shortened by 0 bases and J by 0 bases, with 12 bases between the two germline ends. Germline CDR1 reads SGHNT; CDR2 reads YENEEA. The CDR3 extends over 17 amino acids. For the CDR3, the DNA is TGTGCCAGCAGCTTAGAATCCGCGGAAAGCTCCTACAATGAGCAGTTCTTC. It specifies CASSLESAESSYNEQFF.

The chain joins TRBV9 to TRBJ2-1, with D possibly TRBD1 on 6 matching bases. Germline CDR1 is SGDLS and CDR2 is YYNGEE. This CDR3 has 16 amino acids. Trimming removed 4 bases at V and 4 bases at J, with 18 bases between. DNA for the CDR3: TGTGCCAGCAGCCCCTTACAGGGCTGGAGGTACAATGAGCAGTTCTTC. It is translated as CASSPLQGWRYNEQFF.

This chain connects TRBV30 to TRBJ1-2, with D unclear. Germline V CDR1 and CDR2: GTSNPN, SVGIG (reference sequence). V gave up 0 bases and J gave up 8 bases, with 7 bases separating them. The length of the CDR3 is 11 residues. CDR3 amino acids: CAWSVPRGYTF. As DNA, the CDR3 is TGTGCCTGGAGTGTCCCTCGGGGCTACACCTTC.

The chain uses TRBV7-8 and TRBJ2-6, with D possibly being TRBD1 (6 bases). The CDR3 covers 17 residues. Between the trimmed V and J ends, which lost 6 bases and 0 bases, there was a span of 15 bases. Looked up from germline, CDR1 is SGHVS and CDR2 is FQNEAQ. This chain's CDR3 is CASSQRQASSGANVLTF. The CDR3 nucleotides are TGTGCCAGCAGTCAAAGACAGGCTAGCTCTGGGGCCAACGTCCTGACTTTC.

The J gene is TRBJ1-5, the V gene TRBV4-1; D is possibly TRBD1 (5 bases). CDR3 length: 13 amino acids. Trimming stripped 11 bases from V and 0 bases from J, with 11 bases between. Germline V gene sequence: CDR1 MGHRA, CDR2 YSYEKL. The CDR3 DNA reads TGCGCCCTCAAAGGGGTTAGCAATCAGCCCCAGCATTTT. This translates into CALKGVSNQPQHF.

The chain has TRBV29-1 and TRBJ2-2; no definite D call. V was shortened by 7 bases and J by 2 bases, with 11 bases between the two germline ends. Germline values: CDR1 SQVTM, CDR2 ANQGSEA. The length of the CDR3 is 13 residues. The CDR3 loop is CSGLWANTGELFF. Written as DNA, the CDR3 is TGCAGCGGACTTTGGGCTAACACCGGGGAGCTGTTTTTT.

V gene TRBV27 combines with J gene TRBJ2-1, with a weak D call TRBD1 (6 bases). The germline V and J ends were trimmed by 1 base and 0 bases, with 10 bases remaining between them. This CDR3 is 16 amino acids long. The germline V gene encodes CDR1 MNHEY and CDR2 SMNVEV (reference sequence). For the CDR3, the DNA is TGTGCCAGCAGTTTATGGGGACAAAGCTCCTACAATGAGCAGTTCTTC. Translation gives CASSLWGQSSYNEQFF.

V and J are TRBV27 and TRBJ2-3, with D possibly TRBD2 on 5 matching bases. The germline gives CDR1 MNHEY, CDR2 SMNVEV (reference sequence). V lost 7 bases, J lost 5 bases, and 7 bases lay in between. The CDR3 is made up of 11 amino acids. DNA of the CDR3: TGTGCCAGCACCCGGGGAGATACGCAGTATTTT. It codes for CASTRGDTQYF.

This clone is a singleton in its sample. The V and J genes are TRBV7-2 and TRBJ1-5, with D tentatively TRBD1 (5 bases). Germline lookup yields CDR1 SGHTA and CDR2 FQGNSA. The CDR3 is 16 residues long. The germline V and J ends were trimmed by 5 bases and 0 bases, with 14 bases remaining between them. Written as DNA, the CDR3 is TGTGCCAGCAGCAGCCCAGGGTGGAGTAGCAATCAGCCCCAGCATTTT. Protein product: CASSSPGWSSNQPQHF.

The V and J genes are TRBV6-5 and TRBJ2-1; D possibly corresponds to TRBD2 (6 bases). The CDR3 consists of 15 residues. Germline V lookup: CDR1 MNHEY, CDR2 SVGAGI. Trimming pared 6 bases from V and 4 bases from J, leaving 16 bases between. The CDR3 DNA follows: TGTGCCAGCAGCCCCGGGCTAGCGCCATACAATGAGCAGTTCTTC. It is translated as CASSPGLAPYNEQFF.

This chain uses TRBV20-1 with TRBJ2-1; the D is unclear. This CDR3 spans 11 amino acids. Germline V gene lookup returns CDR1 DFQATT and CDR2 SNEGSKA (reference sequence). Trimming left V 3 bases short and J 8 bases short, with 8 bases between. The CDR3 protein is CSARLVDEQFF. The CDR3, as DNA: TGCAGTGCTAGGTTGGTCGATGAGCAGTTCTTC.

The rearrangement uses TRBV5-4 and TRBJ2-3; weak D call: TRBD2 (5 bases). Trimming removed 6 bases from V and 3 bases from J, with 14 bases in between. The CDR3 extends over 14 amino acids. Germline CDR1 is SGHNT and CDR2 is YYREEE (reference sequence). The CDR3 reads CASIPSPVTDTQYF. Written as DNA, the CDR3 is TGTGCCAGCATCCCTAGCCCCGTAACAGATACGCAGTATTTT.

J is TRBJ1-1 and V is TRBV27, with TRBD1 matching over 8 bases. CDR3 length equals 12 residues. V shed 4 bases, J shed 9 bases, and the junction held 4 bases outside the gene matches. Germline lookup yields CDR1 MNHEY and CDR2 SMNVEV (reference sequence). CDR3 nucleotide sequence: TGTGCCAGCAGTTACGGACAGGGACAAGCTTTCTTT. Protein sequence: CASSYGQGQAFF.

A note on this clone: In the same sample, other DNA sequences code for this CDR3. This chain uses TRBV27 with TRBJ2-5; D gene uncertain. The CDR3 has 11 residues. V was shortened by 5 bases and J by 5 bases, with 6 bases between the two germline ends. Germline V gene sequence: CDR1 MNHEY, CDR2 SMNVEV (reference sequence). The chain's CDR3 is CASSLGETQYF. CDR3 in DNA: TGTGCCAGCAGTCTGGGGGAGACCCAGTACTTC.

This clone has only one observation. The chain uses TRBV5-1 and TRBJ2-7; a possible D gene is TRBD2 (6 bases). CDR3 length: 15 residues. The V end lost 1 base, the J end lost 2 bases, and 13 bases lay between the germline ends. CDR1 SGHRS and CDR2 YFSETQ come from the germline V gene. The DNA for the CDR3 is TGCGCCAGCAGCTTGACGGGGACTGGTCCCTACGAGCAGTACTTC. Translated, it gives CASSLTGTGPYEQYF.

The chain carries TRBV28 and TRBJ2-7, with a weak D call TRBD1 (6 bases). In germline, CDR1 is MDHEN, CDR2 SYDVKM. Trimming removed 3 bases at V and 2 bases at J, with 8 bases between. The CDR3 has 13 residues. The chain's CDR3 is CASSLPGAYEQYF. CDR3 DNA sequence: TGTGCCAGCAGTTTGCCAGGGGCCTACGAGCAGTACTTC.

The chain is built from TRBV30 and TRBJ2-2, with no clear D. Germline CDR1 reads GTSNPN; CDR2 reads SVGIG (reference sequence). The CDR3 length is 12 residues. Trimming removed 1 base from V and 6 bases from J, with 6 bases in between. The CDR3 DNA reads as TGTGCCTGGAGTGGCTCTCCCGGGGAGCTGTTTTTT. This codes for CAWSGSPGELFF.

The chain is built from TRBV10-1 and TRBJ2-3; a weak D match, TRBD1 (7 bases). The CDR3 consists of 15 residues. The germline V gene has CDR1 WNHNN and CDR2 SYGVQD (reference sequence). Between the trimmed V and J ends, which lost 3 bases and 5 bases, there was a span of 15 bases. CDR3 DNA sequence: TGCGCCAGCAGTGATGGAGGGGGCAAGGAAGATACGCAGTATTTT. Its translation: CASSDGGGKEDTQYF.

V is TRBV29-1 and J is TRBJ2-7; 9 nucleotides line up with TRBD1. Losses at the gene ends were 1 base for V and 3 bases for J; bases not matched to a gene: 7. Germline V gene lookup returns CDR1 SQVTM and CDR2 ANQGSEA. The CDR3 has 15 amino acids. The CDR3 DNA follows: TGCAGCGTTGAAGGTGGACAGGGGCCGGGCTACGAGCAGTACTTC. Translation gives CSVEGGQGPGYEQYF.

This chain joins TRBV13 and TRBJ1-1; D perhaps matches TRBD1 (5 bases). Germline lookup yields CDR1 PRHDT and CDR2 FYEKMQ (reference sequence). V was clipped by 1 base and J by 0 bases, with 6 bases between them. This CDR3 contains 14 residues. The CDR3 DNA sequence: TGTGCCAGCAGCTTAGCAGGGATGAACACTGAAGCTTTCTTT. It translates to CASSLAGMNTEAFF.

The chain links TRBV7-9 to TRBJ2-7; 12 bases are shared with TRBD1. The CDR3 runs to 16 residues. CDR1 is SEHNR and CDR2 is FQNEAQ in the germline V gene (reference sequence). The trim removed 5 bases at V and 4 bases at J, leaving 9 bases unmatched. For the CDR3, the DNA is TGTGCCAGCAGCACATACGGGACAGGGGGCATATACGAGCAGTACTTC. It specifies CASSTYGTGGIYEQYF.

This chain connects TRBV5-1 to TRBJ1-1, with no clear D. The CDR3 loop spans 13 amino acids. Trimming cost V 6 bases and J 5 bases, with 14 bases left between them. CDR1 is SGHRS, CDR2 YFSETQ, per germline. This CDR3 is CASKFDMGTEAFF. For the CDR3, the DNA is TGCGCCAGCAAGTTTGATATGGGGACTGAAGCTTTCTTT.

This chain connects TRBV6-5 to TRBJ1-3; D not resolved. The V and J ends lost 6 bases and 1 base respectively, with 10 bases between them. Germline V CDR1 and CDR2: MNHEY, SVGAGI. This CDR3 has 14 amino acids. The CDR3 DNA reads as TGTGCCAGCAGACAAATGTTATCTGGAAACACCATATATTTT. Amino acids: CASRQMLSGNTIYF.

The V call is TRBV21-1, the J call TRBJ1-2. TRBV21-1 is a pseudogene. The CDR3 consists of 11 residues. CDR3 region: CASSTGGGYTF. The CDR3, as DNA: TGTGCCAGCAGCACGGGGGGAGGCTACACCTTC.

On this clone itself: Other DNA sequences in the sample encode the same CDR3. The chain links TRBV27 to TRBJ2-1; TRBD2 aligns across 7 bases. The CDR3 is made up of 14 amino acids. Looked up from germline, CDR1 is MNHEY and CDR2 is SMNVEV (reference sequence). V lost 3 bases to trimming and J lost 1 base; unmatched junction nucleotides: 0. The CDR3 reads CASSLGGSYNEQFF. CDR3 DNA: TGTGCCAGCAGTTTGGGAGGGTCCTACAATGAGCAGTTCTTC.

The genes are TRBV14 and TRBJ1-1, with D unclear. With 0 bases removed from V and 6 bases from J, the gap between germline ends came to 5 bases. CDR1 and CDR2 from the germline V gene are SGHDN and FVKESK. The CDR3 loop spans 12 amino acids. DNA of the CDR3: TGTGCCAGCAGCCAAGAAGGCCCTGAAGCTTTCTTT. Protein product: CASSQEGPEAFF.

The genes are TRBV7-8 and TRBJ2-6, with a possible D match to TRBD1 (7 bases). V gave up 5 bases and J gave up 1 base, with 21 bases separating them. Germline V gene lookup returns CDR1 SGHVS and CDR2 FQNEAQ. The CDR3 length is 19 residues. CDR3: CASSARAGQLGSGANVLTF. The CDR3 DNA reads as TGTGCCAGCAGCGCAAGGGCGGGACAGTTGGGATCTGGGGCCAACGTCCTGACTTTC.